The rows below give T cell receptor beta chains drawn from one sample of a study of blood T cell repertoires in COVID-19. Method: immunoSEQ multiplex PCR; TCRdb's copy keeps in-frame clones and lacks some. The sample carries 150,000 to 190,000 clones, around 84% recorded once. Sequences were obtained from peripheral blood. The source of these receptors is a woman aged 55-69 years with COVID-19, enrolled during active disease. Both conserved end residues are part of each CDR3. The order of the fields is D gene, J gene, clone size, V gene, CDR3 protein, CDR3 DNA. A D gene is named only where the DNA matches it firmly. Some rows mark clone size as missing; the rest say once, few, many or name a class of expanded clone.

NA	TRBJ2-2	NA	TRBV15	CATSRDIGRVIPGELFF	TGTGCCACCAGCAGAGATATCGGCAGGGTGATTCCCGGGGAGCTGTTTTTT
NA	TRBJ1-6	NA	TRBV19	CASSGPPGTDNSPLHF	TGTGCCAGTAGTGGTCCACCCGGGACTGATAATTCACCCCTCCACTTT
TRBD2	TRBJ2-3	once	TRBV4-1	CASSQAASGGGDTQYF	TGCGCCAGCAGCCAAGCGGCTAGCGGGGGAGGAGATACGCAGTATTTT
TRBD2	TRBJ2-1	NA	TRBV19	CASSTPRGIHYNEQFF	TGTGCCAGTAGTACTCCGCGGGGGATCCACTACAATGAGCAGTTCTTC
TRBD1	TRBJ1-2	NA	TRBV6-5	CASTYRDRVHGYTF	TGTGCCAGCACGTACCGGGACAGGGTACATGGCTACACCTTC
TRBD1	TRBJ1-1	NA	TRBV5-5	CASSLRQGYGEAFF	TGTGCCAGCAGCTTAAGACAGGGGTACGGGGAAGCTTTCTTT
NA	TRBJ2-2	few	TRBV11-2	CASSRIKADTGELFF	TGTGCCAGCAGCCGCATAAAAGCGGATACCGGGGAGCTGTTTTTT
TRBD1	TRBJ1-4	once	TRBV7-8	CASSFAGTVNEKLFF	TGTGCCAGCAGCTTCGCCGGGACAGTCAATGAAAAACTGTTTTTT
TRBD1	TRBJ2-5	NA	TRBV19	CASSDRGRQETQYF	TGTGCCAGTAGTGACAGGGGTAGGCAAGAGACCCAGTACTTC
TRBD1	TRBJ2-5	few	TRBV6-5	CASSYWDSQETQYF	TGTGCCAGCAGTTACTGGGACAGCCAAGAGACCCAGTACTTC
TRBD2	TRBJ2-7	NA	TRBV19	CASKDPAGGPYEQYF	TGTGCCAGTAAAGACCCAGCGGGAGGCCCCTACGAGCAGTACTTC
TRBD1	TRBJ2-3	NA	TRBV18	CASSAGTGSTDTQYF	TGTGCCAGCTCAGCTGGGACAGGGAGCACAGATACGCAGTATTTT
NA	TRBJ1-4	NA	TRBV7-7	CASSPGTGKGVEKLFF	TGTGCTAGCAGCCCCGGTACAGGGAAGGGTGTTGAAAAACTGTTTTTT
NA	TRBJ2-7	NA	TRBV12-3/TRBV12-4	CASSLSSEQYF	TGTGCCAGCAGTTTATCCTCCGAGCAGTACTTC
NA	TRBJ1-4	NA	TRBV4-1	CASSQDDRREKLFF	TGCGCCAGCAGCCAAGACGACAGGAGGGAAAAACTGTTTTTT
NA	TRBJ2-2	once	TRBV24-1	CATSLGGSNTGELFF	TGTGCCACCAGTCTGGGGGGTTCGAACACCGGGGAGCTGTTTTTT
TRBD2	TRBJ2-3	few	TRBV11-2	CASSLVAGRTDTQYF	TGTGCCAGCAGCTTAGTAGCGGGACGCACAGATACGCAGTATTTT
TRBD1	TRBJ1-6	few	TRBV11-2	CASSPQRQGSSPLHF	TGTGCCAGCAGCCCACAACGACAGGGCAGTTCACCCCTCCACTTT
TRBD1	TRBJ2-5	NA	TRBV5-1	CASAPGTGYQETQYF	TGCGCCAGCGCCCCCGGGACAGGATACCAAGAGACCCAGTACTTC
NA	TRBJ1-1	once	TRBV7-8	CASSSMTVSEAFF	TGTGCCAGCAGCTCGATGACAGTTAGTGAAGCTTTCTTT
NA	TRBJ1-1	NA	TRBV2	CASSEAWTENTEAFF	TGTGCCAGCAGTGAAGCGTGGACAGAGAACACTGAAGCTTTCTTT
TRBD1	TRBJ1-4	NA	TRBV7-2	CASSVDRGREKLFF	TGTGCCAGCAGCGTCGACAGGGGACGAGAAAAACTGTTTTTT
TRBD1	TRBJ1-2	once	TRBV6-5	CASSYPGQGIGGYTF	TGTGCCAGCAGTTACCCGGGACAGGGGATTGGTGGCTACACCTTC
NA	TRBJ1-5	NA	TRBV5-1	CASSLGEPEQPQHF	TGCGCCAGCAGCTTAGGTGAGCCGGAGCAGCCCCAGCATTTT
TRBD2	TRBJ2-1	NA	TRBV19	CASTTLGSSGVYNEQFF	TGTGCCAGTACCACCCTGGGGTCTAGCGGGGTCTACAATGAGCAGTTCTTC
NA	TRBJ1-1	NA	TRBV7-3	CASSQTLNTEAFF	TGTGCCAGCAGCCAAACACTGAACACTGAAGCTTTCTTT
NA	TRBJ1-2	NA	TRBV2	CASSDFRYGYTF	TGTGCCAGCAGTGATTTCCGCTATGGCTACACCTTC
TRBD1	TRBJ1-1	few	TRBV27	CASSPRRDSLKAFF	TGTGCCAGCAGCCCGAGGAGGGACAGCCTTAAAGCTTTCTTT
NA	TRBJ1-5	few	TRBV6-5	CASSLVSNQPQHF	TGTGCCAGCAGTCTCGTAAGCAATCAGCCCCAGCATTTT
TRBD1	TRBJ1-5	NA	TRBV5-1	CASSLNIQGTGQPQHF	TGCGCCAGCAGCTTAAATATACAGGGGACGGGTCAGCCCCAGCATTTT
TRBD2	TRBJ2-5	NA	TRBV2	CASRRGLAGVETQYF	TGTGCCAGCAGAAGGGGACTAGCGGGGGTGGAGACCCAGTACTTC
NA	TRBJ1-6	NA	TRBV27	CASSLVRSSPLHF	TGTGCCAGCAGTTTAGTTAGAAGTTCACCCCTCCACTTT
NA	TRBJ2-7	NA	TRBV24-1	CATSHRDDEQYF	TGTGCCACCTCCCACAGGGATGACGAGCAGTACTTC
TRBD1	TRBJ1-1	few	TRBV25-1	CASSDPGTGRTEAFF	TGTGCCAGCAGTGACCCCGGGACAGGGCGCACTGAAGCTTTCTTT
NA	TRBJ2-7	NA	TRBV6-5	CASKQDFVEQYF	TGTGCCAGCAAGCAGGATTTTGTGGAGCAGTACTTC
TRBD1	TRBJ1-5	NA	TRBV19	CASSIKWGQGGQPQHF	TGTGCCAGTAGCATAAAATGGGGACAGGGTGGCCAGCCCCAGCATTTT
TRBD1	TRBJ1-5	NA	TRBV9	CASSTSTGANQPQHF	TGTGCCAGCAGCACCTCGACAGGGGCGAATCAGCCCCAGCATTTT
NA	TRBJ1-2	NA	TRBV7-2	CASSLTNYGYTF	TGTGCCAGCAGCCTTACTAACTATGGCTACACCTTC
TRBD2	TRBJ2-1	few	TRBV11-1	CASASGSYNEQFF	TGTGCCAGCGCCAGCGGGAGTTACAATGAGCAGTTCTTC
NA	TRBJ2-2	once	TRBV7-7	CASSADRRGTGELFF	TGTGCTAGCAGCGCGGACAGGCGGGGCACCGGGGAGCTGTTTTTT
NA	TRBJ2-6	NA	TRBV24-1	CATSRRSASGANVLTF	TGTGCCACCAGTCGAAGAAGTGCGTCTGGGGCCAACGTCCTGACTTTC
NA	TRBJ2-3	NA	TRBV13	CASSLGGGADTQYF	TGTGCCAGCAGCTTAGGGGGTGGAGCAGATACGCAGTATTTT
TRBD2	TRBJ2-3	once	TRBV5-1	CASSLASSGRAADTQYF	TGCGCCAGCAGCTTGGCCTCTAGCGGGAGGGCCGCAGATACGCAGTATTTT
TRBD1	TRBJ1-6	NA	TRBV6-6	CASSYRGQSSSPLHF	TGTGCCAGCAGTTACAGGGGGCAATCTAGTTCACCCCTCCACTTT
NA	TRBJ1-5	NA	TRBV12-5	CASGPDYLAGQPQHF	TGTGCTAGTGGACCTGACTACCTGGCGGGTCAGCCCCAGCATTTT
TRBD1	TRBJ1-5	NA	TRBV6-6	CASRAPGTGGQPQHF	TGTGCCAGCAGGGCCCCCGGGACAGGGGGGCAGCCCCAGCATTTT
NA	TRBJ1-6	NA	TRBV6-1	CASSDAQGRFSPLHF	TGTGCCAGCAGTGATGCACAGGGAAGGTTTTCACCCCTCCACTTT
TRBD2	TRBJ2-5	few	TRBV18	CASSQGLAGPGRETQYF	TGTGCCAGCTCACAGGGACTAGCGGGACCCGGTCGGGAGACCCAGTACTTC
NA	TRBJ2-2	once	TRBV6-6	CASIPSAGTGELFF	TGTGCCAGCATCCCCTCCGCGGGGACCGGGGAGCTGTTTTTT
TRBD1	TRBJ1-6	few	TRBV29-1	CSVGGGTGNSPLHF	TGCAGCGTTGGGGGCGGGACAGGGAATTCACCCCTCCACTTT
NA	TRBJ1-5	few	TRBV6-5	CASSGQFNQPQHF	TGTGCCAGCAGCGGACAGTTTAATCAGCCCCAGCATTTT
TRBD1	TRBJ1-1	NA	TRBV5-1	CASRSGTGVGVLLGNTEAFF	TGCGCCAGCAGGTCCGGGACAGGGGTCGGAGTGCTTTTGGGGAACACTGAAGCTTTCTTT
NA	TRBJ1-1	few	TRBV19	CASSDSRDTEAFF	TGTGCCAGTAGTGACAGCAGGGACACTGAAGCTTTCTTT